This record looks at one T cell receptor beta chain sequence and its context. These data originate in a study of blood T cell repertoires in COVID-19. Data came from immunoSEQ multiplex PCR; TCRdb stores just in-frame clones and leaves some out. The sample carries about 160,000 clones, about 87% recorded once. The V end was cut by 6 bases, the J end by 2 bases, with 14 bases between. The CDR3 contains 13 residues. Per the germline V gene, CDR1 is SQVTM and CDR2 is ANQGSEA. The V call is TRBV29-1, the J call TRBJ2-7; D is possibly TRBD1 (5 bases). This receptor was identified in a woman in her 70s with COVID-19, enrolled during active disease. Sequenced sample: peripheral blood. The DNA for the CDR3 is TGCAGCGTCCAGGGAACAGCGACCTACGAGCAGTACTTC. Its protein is CSVQGTATYEQYF.